This TCR beta chain was sequenced in a study of control samples from healthy donors and cancer patients. Clones were sequenced by immunoSEQ multiplex PCR, and TCRdb holds only the in-frame ones, with some missing. Of fewer than 70,000 clones in the sample, 75% to 90% were seen once. The CDR3 totals 16 residues. The receptor was isolated from a woman between 50 and 59 years old with lung cancer. This chain links TRBV21-1 with TRBJ1-5; the D call of TRBD1 is as the table states it, not checked on the DNA. TRBV21-1 corresponds to a pseudogene. The material sequenced was PBMCs. CDR3 bases: TGTGCCAGCAGCGCATGTAGAGGCGGGACAGATCAGCCCCAGCATTTT. This sequence encodes CASSACRGGTDQPQHF.